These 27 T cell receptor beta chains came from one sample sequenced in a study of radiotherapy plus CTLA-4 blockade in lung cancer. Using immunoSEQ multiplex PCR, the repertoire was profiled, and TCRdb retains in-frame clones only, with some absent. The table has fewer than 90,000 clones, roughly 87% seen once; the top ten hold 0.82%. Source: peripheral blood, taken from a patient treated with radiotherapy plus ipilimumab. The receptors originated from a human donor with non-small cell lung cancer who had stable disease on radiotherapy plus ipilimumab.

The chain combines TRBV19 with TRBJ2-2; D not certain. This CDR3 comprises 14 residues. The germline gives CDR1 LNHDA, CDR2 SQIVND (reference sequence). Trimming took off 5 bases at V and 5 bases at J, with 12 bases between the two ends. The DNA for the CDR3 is TGTGCCAGTAGTGTGATGAGTGGAACCGGGGAGCTGTTTTTT. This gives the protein CASSVMSGTGELFF.

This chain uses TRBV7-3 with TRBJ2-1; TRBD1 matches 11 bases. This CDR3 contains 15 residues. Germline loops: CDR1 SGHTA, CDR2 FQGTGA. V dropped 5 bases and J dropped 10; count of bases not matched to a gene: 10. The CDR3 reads CASSPGGTGGSEQFF. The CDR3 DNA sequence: TGTGCCAGCAGCCCGGGAGGGACAGGGGGATCCGAGCAGTTCTTC.

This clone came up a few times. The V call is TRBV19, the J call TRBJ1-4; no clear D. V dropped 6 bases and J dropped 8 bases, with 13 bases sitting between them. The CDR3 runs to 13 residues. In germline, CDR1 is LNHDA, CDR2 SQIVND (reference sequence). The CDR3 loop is CASRAREGEKLFF. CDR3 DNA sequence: TGTGCCAGTAGAGCTAGAGAAGGGGAAAAACTGTTTTTT.

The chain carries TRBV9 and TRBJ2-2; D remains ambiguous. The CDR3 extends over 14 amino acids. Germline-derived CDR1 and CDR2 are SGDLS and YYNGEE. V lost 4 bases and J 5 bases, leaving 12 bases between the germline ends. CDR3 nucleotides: TGTGCCAGCAGCTCCCCCTTCGGAACCGGGGAGCTGTTTTTT. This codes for CASSSPFGTGELFF.

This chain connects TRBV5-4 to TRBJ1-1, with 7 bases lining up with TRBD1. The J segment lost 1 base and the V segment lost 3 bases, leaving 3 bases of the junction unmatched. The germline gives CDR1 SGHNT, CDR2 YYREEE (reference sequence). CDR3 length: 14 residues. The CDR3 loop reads CASSSRDRNTEAFF. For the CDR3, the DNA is TGTGCCAGCAGCTCCCGGGACAGGAACACTGAAGCTTTCTTT.

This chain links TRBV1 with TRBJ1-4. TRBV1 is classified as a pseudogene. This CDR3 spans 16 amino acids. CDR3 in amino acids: CTSSQDRWWEDEKLFF. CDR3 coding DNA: TGCACCAGCAGCCAAGATCGTTGGTGGGAGGATGAAAAACTGTTTTTT.

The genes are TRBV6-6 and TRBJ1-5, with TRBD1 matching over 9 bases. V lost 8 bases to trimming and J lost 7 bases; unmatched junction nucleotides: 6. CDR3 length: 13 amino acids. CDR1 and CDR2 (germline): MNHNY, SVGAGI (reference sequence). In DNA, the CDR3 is TGTGCCAGCCGACGACAGGGGGACCAGCCCCAGCATTTT. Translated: CASRRQGDQPQHF.

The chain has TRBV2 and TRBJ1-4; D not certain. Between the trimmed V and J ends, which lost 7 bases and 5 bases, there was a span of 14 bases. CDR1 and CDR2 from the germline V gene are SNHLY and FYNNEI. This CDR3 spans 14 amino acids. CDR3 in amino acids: CASTRPSINEKLFF. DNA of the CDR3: TGTGCCAGCACCCGACCTTCAATAAATGAAAAACTGTTTTTT. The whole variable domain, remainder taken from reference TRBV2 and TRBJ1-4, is EPEVTQTPSHQVTQMGQEVILRCVPISNHLYFYWYRQILGQKVEFLVSFYNNEISEKSEIFDDQFSVERPDGSNFTLKIRSTKLEDSAMYFCASTRPSINEKLFFGSGTQLSVL.

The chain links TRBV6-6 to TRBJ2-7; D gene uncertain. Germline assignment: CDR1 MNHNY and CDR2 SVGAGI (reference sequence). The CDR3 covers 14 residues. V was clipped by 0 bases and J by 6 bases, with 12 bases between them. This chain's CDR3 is CASSYSPASAEQYF. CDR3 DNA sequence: TGTGCCAGCAGTTACTCACCTGCCTCGGCCGAGCAGTACTTC.

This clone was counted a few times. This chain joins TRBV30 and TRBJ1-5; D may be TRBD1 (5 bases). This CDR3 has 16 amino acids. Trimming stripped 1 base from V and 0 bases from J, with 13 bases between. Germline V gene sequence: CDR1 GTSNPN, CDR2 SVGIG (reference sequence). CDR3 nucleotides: TGTGCCTGGAGTGGGGTCGGGGGGGTTAGCAATCAGCCCCAGCATTTT. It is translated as CAWSGVGGVSNQPQHF.

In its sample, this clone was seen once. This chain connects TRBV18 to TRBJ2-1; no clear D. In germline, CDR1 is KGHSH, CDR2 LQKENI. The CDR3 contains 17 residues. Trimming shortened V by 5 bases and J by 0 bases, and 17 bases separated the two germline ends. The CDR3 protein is CASSAALESSSYNEQFF. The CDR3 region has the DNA TGTGCCAGCTCAGCCGCCCTGGAGAGTAGCTCCTACAATGAGCAGTTCTTC.

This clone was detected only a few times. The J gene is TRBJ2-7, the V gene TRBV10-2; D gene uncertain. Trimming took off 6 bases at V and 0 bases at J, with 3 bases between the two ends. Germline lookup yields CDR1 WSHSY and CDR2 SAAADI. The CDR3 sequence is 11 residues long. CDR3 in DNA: TGCGCCAGCAGGGGCTCCTACGAGCAGTACTTC. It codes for CASRGSYEQYF.

DNA of the CDR3: TGTGCCAGCAGTGGACAGATGAACACTGAAGCTTTCTTT. It codes for CASSGQMNTEAFF. The gene calls are TRBV2 and TRBJ1-1; weak D call: TRBD1 (5 bases). From germline, CDR1 is SNHLY and CDR2 FYNNEI. Trimming left V 4 bases short and J 0 bases short, with 6 bases between. The CDR3 totals 13 residues.

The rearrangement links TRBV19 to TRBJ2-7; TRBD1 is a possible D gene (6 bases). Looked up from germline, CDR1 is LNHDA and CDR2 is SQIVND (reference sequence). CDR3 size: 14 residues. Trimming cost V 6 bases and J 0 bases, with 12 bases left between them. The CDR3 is CASSPTGTSYEQYF. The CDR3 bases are TGTGCCAGTAGCCCCACAGGGACCTCCTACGAGCAGTACTTC.

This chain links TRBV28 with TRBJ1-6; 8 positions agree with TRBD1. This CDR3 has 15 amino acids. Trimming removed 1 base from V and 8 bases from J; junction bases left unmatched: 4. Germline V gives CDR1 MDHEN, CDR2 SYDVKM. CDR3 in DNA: TGTGCCAGCAGTTTATTACAGGGGGAGTATTCACCCCTCCACTTT. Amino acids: CASSLLQGEYSPLHF.

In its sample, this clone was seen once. CDR3 sequence reads: CASSSGHIQETQYF. CDR3 nucleotides: TGTGCCAGCAGTTCCGGACATATTCAAGAGACCCAGTACTTC. V usage is TRBV28 and J usage is TRBJ2-5; D is perhaps TRBD1 (5 bases). The CDR3 has 14 residues. Trimming cost V 4 bases and J 2 bases, with 11 bases left between them. Germline assignment: CDR1 MDHEN and CDR2 SYDVKM.

CDR3: CATSRDRLQGNISPLHF. The CDR3 DNA is TGTGCCACCAGCAGAGATCGGTTACAGGGGAATATATCACCCCTCCACTTT. This sequence joins TRBV15 and TRBJ1-6, with 7 positions matching TRBD1. The CDR3 length is 17 residues. Germline V gene sequence: CDR1 LNHNV, CDR2 YYDKDF (reference sequence). V dropped 0 bases and J dropped 10; count of bases not matched to a gene: 12.

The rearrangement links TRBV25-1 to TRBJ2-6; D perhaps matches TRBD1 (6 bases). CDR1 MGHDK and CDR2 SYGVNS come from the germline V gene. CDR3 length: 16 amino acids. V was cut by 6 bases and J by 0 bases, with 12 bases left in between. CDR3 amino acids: CASRGHLSSGANVLTF. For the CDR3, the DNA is TGTGCCAGCAGGGGACACTTAAGCTCTGGGGCCAACGTCCTGACTTTC.

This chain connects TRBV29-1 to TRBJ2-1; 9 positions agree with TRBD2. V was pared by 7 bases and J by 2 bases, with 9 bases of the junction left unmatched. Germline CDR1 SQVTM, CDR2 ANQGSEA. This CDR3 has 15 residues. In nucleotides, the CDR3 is TGCAGCGGCACCGGGGCGGGGGGGACCTACAATGAGCAGTTCTTC. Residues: CSGTGAGGTYNEQFF.

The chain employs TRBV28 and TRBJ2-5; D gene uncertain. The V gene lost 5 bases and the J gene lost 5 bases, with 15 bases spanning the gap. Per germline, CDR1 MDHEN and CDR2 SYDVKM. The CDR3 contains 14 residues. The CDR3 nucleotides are TGTGCCAGCAGTACGTATGTGATTGGGGAGACCCAGTACTTC. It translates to CASSTYVIGETQYF.

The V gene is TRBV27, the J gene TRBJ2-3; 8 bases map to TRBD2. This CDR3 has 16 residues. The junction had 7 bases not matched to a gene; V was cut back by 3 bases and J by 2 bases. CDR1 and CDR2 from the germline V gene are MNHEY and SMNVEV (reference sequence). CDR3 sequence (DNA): TGTGCCAGCAGTTTTAAGGCGGGAGGCCCCACAGATACGCAGTATTTT. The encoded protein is CASSFKAGGPTDTQYF.

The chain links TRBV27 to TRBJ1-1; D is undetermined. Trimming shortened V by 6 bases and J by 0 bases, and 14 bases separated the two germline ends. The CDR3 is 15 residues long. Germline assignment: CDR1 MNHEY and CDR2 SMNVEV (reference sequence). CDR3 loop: CASRPAATMNTEAFF. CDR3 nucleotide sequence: TGTGCCAGCAGACCGGCGGCGACCATGAACACTGAAGCTTTCTTT.

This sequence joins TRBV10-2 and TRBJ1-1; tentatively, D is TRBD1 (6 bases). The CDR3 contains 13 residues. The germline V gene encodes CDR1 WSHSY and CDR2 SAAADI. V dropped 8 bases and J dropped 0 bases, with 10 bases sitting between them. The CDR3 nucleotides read TGCGCCAGCCTCGGACAGATGAACACTGAAGCTTTCTTT. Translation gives CASLGQMNTEAFF.

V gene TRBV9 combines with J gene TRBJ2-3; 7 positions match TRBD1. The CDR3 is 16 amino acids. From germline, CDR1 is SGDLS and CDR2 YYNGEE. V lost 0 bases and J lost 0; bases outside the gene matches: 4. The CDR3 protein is CASSVGRDRSTDTQYF. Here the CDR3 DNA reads TGTGCCAGCAGCGTAGGAAGGGACAGAAGCACAGATACGCAGTATTTT.

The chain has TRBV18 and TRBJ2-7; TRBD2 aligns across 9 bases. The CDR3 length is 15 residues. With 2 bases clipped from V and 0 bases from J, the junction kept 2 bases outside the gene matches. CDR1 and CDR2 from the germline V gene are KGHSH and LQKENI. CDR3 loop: CASSPGRGGSYEQYF. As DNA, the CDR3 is TGTGCCAGCTCACCAGGGCGGGGGGGCTCCTACGAGCAGTACTTC.

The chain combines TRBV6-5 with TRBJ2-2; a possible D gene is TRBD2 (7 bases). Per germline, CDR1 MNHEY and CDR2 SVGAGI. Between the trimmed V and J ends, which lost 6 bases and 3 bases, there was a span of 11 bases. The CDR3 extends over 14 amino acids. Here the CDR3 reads CASRGEGDTGELFF. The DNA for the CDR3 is TGTGCCAGCAGGGGGGAGGGGGACACCGGGGAGCTGTTTTTT.

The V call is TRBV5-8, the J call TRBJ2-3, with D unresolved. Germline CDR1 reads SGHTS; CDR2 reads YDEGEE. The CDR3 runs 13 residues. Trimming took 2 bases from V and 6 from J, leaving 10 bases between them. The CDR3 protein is CASSFGMGDTQYF. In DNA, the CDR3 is TGTGCCAGCAGCTTCGGAATGGGGGATACGCAGTATTTT.